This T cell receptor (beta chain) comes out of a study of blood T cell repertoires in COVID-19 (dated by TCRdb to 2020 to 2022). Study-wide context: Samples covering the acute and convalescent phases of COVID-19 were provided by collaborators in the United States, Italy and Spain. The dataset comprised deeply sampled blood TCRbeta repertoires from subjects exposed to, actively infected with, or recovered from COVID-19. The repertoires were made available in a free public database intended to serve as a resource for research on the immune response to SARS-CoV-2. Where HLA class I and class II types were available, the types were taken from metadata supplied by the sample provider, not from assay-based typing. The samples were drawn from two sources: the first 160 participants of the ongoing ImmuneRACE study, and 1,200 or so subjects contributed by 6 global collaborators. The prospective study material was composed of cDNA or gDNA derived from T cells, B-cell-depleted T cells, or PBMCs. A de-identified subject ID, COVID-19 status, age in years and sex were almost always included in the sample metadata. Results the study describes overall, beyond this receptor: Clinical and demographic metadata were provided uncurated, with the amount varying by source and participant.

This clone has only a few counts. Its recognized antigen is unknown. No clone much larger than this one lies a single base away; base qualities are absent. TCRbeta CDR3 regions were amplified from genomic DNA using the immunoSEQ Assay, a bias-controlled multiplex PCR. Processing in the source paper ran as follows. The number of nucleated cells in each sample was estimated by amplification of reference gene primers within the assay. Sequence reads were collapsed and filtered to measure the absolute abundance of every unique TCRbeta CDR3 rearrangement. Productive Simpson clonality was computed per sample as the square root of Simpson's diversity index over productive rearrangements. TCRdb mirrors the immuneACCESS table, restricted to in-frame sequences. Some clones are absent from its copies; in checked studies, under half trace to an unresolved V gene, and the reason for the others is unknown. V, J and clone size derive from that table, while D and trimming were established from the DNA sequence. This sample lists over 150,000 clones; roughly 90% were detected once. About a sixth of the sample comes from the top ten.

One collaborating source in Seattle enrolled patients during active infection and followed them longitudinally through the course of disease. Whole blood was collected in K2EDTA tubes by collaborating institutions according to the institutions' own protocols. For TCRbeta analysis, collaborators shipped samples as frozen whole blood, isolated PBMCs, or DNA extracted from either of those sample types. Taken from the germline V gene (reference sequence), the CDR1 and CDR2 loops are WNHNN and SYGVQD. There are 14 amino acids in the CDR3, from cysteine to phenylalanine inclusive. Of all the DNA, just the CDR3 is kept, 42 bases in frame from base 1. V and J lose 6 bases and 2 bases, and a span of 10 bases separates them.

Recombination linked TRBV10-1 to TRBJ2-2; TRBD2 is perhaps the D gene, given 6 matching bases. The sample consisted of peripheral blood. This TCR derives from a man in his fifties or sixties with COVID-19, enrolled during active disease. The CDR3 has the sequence CASRAGLNTGELFF. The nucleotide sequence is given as TGCGCCAGCAGGGCTGGACTAAACACCGGGGAGCTGTTTTTT.